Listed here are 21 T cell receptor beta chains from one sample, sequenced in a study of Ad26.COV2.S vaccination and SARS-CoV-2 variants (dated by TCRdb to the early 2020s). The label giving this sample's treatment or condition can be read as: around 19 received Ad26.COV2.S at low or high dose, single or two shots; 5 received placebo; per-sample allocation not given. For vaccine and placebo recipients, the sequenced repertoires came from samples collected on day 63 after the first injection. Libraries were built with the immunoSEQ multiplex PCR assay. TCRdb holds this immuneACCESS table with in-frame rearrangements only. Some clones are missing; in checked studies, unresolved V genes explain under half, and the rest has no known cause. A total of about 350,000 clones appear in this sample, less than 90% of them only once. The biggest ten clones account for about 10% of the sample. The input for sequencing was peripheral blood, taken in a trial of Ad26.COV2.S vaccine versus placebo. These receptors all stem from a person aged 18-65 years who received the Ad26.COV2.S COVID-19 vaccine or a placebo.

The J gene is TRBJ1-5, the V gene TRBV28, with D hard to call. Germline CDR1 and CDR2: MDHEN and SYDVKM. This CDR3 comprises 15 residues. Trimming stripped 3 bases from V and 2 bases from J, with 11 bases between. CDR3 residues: CASSFWGGGNQPQHF. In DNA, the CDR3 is TGTGCCAGCAGTTTTTGGGGAGGCGGCAATCAGCCCCAGCATTTT. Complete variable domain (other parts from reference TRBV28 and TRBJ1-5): DVKVTQSSRYLVKRTGEKVFLECVQDMDHENMFWYRQDPGLGLRLIYFSYDVKMKEKGDIPEGYSVSREKKERFSLILESASTNQTSMYLCASSFWGGGNQPQHFGDGTRLSIL.

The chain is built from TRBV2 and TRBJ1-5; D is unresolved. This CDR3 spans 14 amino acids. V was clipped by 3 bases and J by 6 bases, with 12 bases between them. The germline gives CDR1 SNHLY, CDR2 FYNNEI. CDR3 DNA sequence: TGTGCCAGCAGTGACGTGGAGGGCCGTCAGCCCCAGCATTTT. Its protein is CASSDVEGRQPQHF.

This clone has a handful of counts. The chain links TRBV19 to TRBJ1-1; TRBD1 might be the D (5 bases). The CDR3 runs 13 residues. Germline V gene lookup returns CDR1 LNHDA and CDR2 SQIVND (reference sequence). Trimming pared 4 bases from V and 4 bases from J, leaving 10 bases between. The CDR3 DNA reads TGTGCCAGTAGTAGCTTGGGACCCACTGAAGCTTTCTTT. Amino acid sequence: CASSSLGPTEAFF.

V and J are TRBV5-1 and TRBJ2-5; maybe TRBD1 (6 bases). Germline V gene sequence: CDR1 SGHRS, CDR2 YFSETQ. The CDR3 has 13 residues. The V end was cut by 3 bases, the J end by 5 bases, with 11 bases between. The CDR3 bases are TGCGCCAGCAGCTCGGGACAAATGGAGACCCAGTACTTC. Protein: CASSSGQMETQYF.

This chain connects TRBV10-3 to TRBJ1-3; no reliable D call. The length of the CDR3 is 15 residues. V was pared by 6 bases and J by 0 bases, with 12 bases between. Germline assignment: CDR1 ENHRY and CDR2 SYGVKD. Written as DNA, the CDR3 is TGTGCCATCAGCTCCACACGAGACTCTGGAAACACCATATATTTT. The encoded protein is CAISSTRDSGNTIYF.

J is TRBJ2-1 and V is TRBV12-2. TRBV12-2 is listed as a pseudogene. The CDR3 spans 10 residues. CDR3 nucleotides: TGTGCAAGTCGTCACAATGAGCAGTTCTTC. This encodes CASRHNEQFF.

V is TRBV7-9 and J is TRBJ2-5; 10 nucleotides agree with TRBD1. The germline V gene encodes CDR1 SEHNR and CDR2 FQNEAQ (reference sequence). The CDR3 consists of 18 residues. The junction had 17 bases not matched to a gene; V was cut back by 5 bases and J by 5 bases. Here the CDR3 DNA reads TGTGCCAGCAGCCCCCGGGACAGGGGCCTTCGCGTGTTTGAGACCCAGTACTTC. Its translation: CASSPRDRGLRVFETQYF. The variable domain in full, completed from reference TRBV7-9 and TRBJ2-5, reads DTGVSQNPRHKITKRGQNVTFRCDPISEHNRLYWYRQTLGQGPEFLTYFQNEAQLEKSRLLSDRFSAERPKGSFSTLEIQRTEQGDSAMYLCASSPRDRGLRVFETQYFGPGTRLLVL.

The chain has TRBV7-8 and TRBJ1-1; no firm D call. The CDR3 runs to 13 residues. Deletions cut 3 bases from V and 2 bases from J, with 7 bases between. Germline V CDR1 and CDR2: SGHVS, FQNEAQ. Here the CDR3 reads CASSFGRNTEAFF. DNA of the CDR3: TGTGCCAGCAGCTTTGGCAGAAACACTGAAGCTTTCTTT.

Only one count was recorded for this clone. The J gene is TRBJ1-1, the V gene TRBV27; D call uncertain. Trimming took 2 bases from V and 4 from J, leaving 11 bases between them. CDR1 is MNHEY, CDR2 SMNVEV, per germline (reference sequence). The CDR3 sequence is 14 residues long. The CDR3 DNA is TGTGCCAGCAGTTTAATGGAGGCTGGCACTGAAGCTTTCTTT. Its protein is CASSLMEAGTEAFF.

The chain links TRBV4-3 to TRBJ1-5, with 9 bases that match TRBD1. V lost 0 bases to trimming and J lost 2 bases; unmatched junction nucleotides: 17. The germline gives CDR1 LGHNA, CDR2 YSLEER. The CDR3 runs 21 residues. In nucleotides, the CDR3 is TGCGCCAGCAGCCAAGAATATATCAGGGGACAAGGGGACAGGGGCAATCAGCCCCAGCATTTT. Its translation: CASSQEYIRGQGDRGNQPQHF.

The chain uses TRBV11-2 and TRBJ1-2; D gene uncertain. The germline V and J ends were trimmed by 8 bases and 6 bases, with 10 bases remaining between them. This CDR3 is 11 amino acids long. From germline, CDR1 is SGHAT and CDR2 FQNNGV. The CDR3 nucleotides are TGTGCCAGCTCGGCTGGCGATGGCTACACCTTC. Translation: CASSAGDGYTF.

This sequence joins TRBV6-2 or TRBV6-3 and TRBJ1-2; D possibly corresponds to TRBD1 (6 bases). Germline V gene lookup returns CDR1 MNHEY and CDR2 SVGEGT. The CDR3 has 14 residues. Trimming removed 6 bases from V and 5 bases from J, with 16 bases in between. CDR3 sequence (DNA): TGTGCCAGCAGCCTACGAGGTGGGACATATGGCTACACCTTC. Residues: CASSLRGGTYGYTF.

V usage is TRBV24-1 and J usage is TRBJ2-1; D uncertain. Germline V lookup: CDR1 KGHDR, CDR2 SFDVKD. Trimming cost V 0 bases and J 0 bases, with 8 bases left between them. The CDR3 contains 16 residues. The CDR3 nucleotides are TGTGCCACCAGTGATTTGGACGCCGGCTCCTACAATGAGCAGTTCTTC. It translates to CATSDLDAGSYNEQFF.

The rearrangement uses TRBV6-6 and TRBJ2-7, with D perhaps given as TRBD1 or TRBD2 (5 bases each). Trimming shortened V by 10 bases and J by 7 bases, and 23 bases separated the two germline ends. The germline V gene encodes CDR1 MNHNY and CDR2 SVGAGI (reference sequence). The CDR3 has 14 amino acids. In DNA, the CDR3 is TGTGCCACTGCACCCAACGGGGCTACGCGGGAGCAGTACTTC. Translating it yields CATAPNGATREQYF.

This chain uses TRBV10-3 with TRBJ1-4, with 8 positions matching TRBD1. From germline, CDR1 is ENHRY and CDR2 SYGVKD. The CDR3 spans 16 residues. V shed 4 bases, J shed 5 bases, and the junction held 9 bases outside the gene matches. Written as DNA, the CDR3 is TGTGCCATCAGTGGCGACAGGGGTGCACTAAATGAAAAACTGTTTTTT. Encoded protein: CAISGDRGALNEKLFF.

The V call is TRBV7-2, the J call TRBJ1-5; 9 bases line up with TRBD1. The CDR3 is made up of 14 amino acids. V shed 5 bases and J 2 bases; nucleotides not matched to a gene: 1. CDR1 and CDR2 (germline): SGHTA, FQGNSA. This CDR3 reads CASSRDRGNQPQHF. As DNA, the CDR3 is TGTGCCAGCAGCCGGGACAGGGGCAATCAGCCCCAGCATTTT.

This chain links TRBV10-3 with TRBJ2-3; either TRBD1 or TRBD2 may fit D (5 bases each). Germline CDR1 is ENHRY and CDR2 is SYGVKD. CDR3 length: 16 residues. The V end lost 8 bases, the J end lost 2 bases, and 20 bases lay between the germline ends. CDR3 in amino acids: CAIGGDRNINTDTQYF. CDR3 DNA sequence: TGTGCCATCGGGGGTGACCGAAATATTAACACAGATACGCAGTATTTT.

The CDR3 nucleotides are TGTGCCAGTAGTAGCGGGACAGGGGGCTTGGGCGAGCAGTACTTC. It translates to CASSSGTGGLGEQYF. V and J are TRBV19 and TRBJ2-7, with 12 bases aligning to TRBD1. After removal of 4 bases from V and 6 bases from J, the junction contained 7 bases not matched to a gene. CDR1 and CDR2 (germline): LNHDA, SQIVND (reference sequence). CDR3 length: 15 residues.

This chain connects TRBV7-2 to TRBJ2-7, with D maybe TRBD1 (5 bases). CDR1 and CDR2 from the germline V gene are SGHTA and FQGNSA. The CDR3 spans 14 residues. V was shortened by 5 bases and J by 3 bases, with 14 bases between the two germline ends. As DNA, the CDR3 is TGTGCCAGCAGCCCCAGGGAAAACTACTACGAGCAGTACTTC. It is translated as CASSPRENYYEQYF.

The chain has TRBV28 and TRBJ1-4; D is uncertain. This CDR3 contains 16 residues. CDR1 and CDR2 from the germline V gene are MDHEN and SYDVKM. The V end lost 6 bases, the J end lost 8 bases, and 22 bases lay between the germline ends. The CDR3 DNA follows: TGTGCCAGCAGCTTAAAGGACGGAGGGATGCGGGAAAAACTGTTTTTT. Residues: CASSLKDGGMREKLFF.

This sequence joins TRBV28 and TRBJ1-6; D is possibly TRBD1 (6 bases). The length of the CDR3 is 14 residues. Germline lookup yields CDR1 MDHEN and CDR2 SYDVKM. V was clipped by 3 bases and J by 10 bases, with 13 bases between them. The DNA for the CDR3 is TGTGCCAGCAGTTTGCAGGGGTGGAACTCACCCCTCCACTTT. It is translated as CASSLQGWNSPLHF. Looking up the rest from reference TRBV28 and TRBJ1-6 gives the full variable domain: DVKVTQSSRYLVKRTGEKVFLECVQDMDHENMFWYRQDPGLGLRLIYFSYDVKMKEKGDIPEGYSVSREKKERFSLILESASTNQTSMYLCASSLQGWNSPLHFGNGTRLTVT.